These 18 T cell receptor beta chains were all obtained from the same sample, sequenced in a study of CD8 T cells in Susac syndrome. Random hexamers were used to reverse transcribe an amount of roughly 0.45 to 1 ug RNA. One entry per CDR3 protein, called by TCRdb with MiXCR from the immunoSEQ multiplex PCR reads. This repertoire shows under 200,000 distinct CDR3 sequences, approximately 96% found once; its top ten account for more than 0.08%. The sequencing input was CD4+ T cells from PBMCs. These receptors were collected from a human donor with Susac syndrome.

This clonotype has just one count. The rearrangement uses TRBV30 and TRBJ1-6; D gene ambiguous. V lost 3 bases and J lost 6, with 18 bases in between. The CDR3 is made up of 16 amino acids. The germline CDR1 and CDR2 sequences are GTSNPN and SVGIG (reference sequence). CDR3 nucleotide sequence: TGTGCCTGGAGGGGAGGCCTAACTCCAACTAATTCACCCCTCCACTTT. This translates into CAWRGGLTPTNSPLHF.

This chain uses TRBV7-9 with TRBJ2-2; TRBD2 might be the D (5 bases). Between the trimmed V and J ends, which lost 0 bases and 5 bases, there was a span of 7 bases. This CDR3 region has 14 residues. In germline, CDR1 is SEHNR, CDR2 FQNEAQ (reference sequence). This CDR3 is CASSLAAATGELFF. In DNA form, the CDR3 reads TGTGCCAGCAGCTTAGCAGCGGCAACCGGGGAGCTGTTTTTT.

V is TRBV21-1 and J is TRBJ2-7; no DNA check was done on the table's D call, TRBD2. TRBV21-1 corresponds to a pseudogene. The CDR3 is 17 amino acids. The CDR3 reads CASSQRGRLAGSYEQYF. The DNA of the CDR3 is TGTGCCAGCAGCCAAAGAGGGCGGCTAGCTGGGTCCTACGAGCAGTACTTC.

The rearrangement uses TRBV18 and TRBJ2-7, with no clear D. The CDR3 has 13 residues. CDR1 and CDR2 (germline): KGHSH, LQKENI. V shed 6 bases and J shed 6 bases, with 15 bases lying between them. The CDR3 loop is CASSLEIGGEQYF. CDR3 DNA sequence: TGTGCCAGCTCCCTGGAGATCGGCGGCGAGCAGTACTTC.

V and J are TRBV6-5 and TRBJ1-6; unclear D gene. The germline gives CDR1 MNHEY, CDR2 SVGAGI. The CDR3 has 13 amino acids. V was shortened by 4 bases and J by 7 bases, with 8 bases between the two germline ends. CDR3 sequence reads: CASSSAHNSPLHF. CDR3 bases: TGTGCCAGCAGTTCCGCACACAATTCACCCCTCCACTTT.

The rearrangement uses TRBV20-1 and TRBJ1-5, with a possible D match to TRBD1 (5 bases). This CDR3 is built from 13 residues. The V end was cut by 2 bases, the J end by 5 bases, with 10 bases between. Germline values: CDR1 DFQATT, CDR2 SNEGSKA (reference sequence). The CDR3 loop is CSARRPGDQPQHF. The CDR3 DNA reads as TGCAGTGCTAGACGGCCGGGGGATCAGCCCCAGCATTTT.

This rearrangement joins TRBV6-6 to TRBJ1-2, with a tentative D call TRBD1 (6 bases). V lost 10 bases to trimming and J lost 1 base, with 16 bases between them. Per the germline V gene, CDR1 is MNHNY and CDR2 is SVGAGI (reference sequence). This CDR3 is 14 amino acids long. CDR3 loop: CATGGGTNNYGYTF. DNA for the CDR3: TGTGCCACCGGCGGCGGGACAAATAACTATGGCTACACCTTC.

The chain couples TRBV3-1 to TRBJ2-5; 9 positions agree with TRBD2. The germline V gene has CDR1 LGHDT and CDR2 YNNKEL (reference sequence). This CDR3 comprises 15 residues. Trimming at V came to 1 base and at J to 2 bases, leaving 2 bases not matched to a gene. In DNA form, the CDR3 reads TGTGCCAGCAGCCAAGGAGCGGGGGGTCAAGAGACCCAGTACTTC. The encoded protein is CASSQGAGGQETQYF.

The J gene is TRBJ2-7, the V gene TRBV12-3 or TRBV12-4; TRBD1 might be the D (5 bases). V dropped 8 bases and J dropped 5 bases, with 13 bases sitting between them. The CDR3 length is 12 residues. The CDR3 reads CASRHRSNEQYF. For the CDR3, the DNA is TGTGCCAGCCGGCACAGGTCCAACGAGCAGTACTTC.

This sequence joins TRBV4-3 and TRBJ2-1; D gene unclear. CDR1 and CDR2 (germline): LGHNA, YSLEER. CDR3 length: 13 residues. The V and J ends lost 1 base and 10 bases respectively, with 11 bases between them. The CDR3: CASSQVGESEQFF. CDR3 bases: TGCGCCAGCAGCCAAGTTGGGGAAAGCGAGCAGTTCTTC.

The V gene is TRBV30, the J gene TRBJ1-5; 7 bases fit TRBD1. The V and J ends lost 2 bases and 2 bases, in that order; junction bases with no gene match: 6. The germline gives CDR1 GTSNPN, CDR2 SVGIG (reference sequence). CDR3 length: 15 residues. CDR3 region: CAWSTRGVGNQPQHF. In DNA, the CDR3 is TGTGCCTGGAGTACCAGGGGGGTAGGCAATCAGCCCCAGCATTTT.

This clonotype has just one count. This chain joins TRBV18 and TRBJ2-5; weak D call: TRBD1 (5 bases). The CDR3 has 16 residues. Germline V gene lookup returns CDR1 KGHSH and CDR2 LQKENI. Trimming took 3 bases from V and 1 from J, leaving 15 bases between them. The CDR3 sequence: CASSPSRQLIQETQYF. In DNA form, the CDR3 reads TGTGCCAGCTCACCGAGTAGACAGCTCATCCAAGAGACCCAGTACTTC.

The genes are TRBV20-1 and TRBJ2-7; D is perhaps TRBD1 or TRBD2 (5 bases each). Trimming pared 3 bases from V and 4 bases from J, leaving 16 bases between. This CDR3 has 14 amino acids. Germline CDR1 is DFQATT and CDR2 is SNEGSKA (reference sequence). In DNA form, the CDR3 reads TGCAGTGCTAGGGGGGAGACGGGGAGATACGAGCAGTACTTC. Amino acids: CSARGETGRYEQYF.

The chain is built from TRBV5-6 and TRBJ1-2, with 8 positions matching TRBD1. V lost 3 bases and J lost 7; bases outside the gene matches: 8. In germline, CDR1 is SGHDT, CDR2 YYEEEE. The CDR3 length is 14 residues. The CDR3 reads CASSYETGAAGYTF. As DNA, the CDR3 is TGTGCCAGCAGCTACGAGACAGGGGCGGCTGGCTACACCTTC.

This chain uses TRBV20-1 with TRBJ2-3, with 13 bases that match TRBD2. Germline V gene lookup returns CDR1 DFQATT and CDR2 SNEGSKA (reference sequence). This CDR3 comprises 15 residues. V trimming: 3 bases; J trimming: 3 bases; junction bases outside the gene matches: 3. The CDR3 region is CSARTSGGYTDTQYF. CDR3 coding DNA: TGCAGTGCTAGGACTAGCGGGGGGTATACAGATACGCAGTATTTT.

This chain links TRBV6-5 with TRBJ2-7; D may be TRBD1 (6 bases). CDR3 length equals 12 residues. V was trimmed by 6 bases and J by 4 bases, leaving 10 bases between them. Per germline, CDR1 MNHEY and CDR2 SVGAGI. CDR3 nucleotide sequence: TGTGCCAGCAGGGGGGCGCGGTACGAGCAGTACTTC. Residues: CASRGARYEQYF.

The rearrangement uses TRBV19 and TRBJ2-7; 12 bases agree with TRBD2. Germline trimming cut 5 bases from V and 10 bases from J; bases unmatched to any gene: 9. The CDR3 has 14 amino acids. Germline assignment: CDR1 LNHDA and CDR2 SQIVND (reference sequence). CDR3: CASSFLATSGGQYF. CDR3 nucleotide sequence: TGTGCCAGTAGTTTCCTCGCGACTAGCGGGGGTCAGTACTTC.

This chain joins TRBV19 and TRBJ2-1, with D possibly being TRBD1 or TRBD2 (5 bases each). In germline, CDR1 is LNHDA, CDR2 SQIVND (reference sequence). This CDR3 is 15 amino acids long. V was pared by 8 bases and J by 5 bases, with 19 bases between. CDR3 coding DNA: TGTGCCAGTTGCACTCGGGCTAGGGGACACAATGAGCAGTTCTTC. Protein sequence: CASCTRARGHNEQFF.